This entry lists 27 T cell receptor beta chains sequenced from one sample in a study of blood T cell repertoires in COVID-19. Sequencing was performed with immunoSEQ multiplex PCR; in TCRdb, only in-frame clones are kept and a portion is missing. The sample includes some 200,000 clones, around four fifths seen only once; the top ten take about 5.7%. Source material: peripheral blood. The receptors were gathered from a woman in her thirties or forties with acute or convalescent COVID-19.

J is TRBJ1-1 and V is TRBV7-2, with D possibly matching TRBD1 (6 bases). CDR1 is SGHTA and CDR2 is FQGNSA in the germline V gene. The ends were cut back, 1 base at V and 4 bases at J, with 13 bases in the middle. The CDR3 consists of 15 residues. The chain's CDR3 is CASSLVGGAGTEAFF. DNA of the CDR3: TGTGCCAGCAGCTTAGTTGGGGGCGCCGGCACTGAAGCTTTCTTT. Together with reference TRBV7-2 and TRBJ1-1, the CDR3 gives the full variable domain: GAGVSQSPSNKVTEKGKDVELRCDPISGHTALYWYRQSLGQGLEFLIYFQGNSAPDKSGLPSDRFSAERTGGSVSTLTIQRTQQEDSAVYLCASSLVGGAGTEAFFGQGTRLTVV.

V usage is TRBV7-2 and J usage is TRBJ2-5, with 7 bases that match TRBD1. Germline CDR1 is SGHTA and CDR2 is FQGNSA. This CDR3 spans 14 amino acids. V lost 1 base to trimming and J lost 9 bases; unmatched junction nucleotides: 8. CDR3 in DNA: TGTGCCAGCAGCTTAGGAGGGGGCCCAGGGGCCCAGTACTTC. It specifies CASSLGGGPGAQYF.

The rearrangement uses TRBV7-2 and TRBJ2-3; D is possibly TRBD1 (5 bases). This CDR3 spans 14 amino acids. CDR1 is SGHTA and CDR2 is FQGNSA in the germline V gene. V gave up 0 bases and J gave up 2 bases, with 6 bases separating them. The CDR3 coding sequence is TGTGCCAGCAGCTTAGCGGGGCACACAGATACGCAGTATTTT. Translation gives CASSLAGHTDTQYF.

The chain joins TRBV6-1 to TRBJ2-3; possibly TRBD2 for D (5 bases). Trimming stripped 3 bases from V and 11 bases from J, with 24 bases between. CDR1 and CDR2 (germline): MNHNS, SASEGT. This CDR3 is 16 amino acids long. The CDR3 is CASSDTTATQIRGQYF. For the CDR3, the DNA is TGTGCCAGCAGTGACACGACTGCTACACAGATACGGGGGCAGTATTTT.

In this sample, this clone turned up a few times. The V and J genes are TRBV11-1 and TRBJ2-2, with 8 bases lining up with TRBD2. Trimming cost V 5 bases and J 2 bases; bases outside gene matches: 4. CDR3 size: 15 residues. Germline V gives CDR1 SGHAT, CDR2 FQDESV (reference sequence). CDR3 region: CASSPGLDNTGELFF. The CDR3 DNA follows: TGTGCCAGCAGCCCGGGACTAGATAACACCGGGGAGCTGTTTTTT.

V usage is TRBV7-8 and J usage is TRBJ1-1, with 9 nucleotides matching TRBD1. CDR1 and CDR2 from the germline V gene are SGHVS and FQNEAQ. This CDR3 comprises 14 residues. V shed 6 bases, J shed 5 bases, and the junction held 7 bases outside the gene matches. The CDR3 is CASSTQGAHTEAFF. CDR3 nucleotide sequence: TGTGCCAGCAGTACACAGGGGGCGCATACTGAAGCTTTCTTT.

In this sample, this clone turned up a few times. The chain recombines TRBV21-1 with TRBJ2-2; the table names TRBD2, a call not compared with the DNA. TRBV21-1 is a pseudogene. The CDR3 is 18 amino acids. In nucleotides, the CDR3 is TGTGCCAGCAGCAAAGCGCTGGAGACTAGCGGAAACACCGGGGAGCTGTTTTTT. It codes for CASSKALETSGNTGELFF.

The chain couples TRBV3-1 (or the pseudogene TRBV3-2) to TRBJ2-2; 7 bases align to TRBD2. J lost 4 bases, V lost 8 bases, and 7 bases had no gene match. The V gene's germline CDR1 is LGHDT and CDR2 YNNKEL (reference sequence). This CDR3 has 14 residues. The CDR3 DNA reads as TGTGCCAGCCGCAGGCCGGGGGGCACCGGGGAGCTGTTTTTT. It translates to CASRRPGGTGELFF.

This clone is a singleton in its sample. This chain uses TRBV7-9 with TRBJ1-2, with TRBD1 matching 9 bases. Per germline, CDR1 SEHNR and CDR2 FQNEAQ (reference sequence). The CDR3 length is 15 residues. V was clipped by 0 bases and J by 4 bases; unmatched bases: 3. The CDR3 coding sequence is TGTGCCAGCAGCTTAGCACGGGACAGGGCCTATGGCTACACCTTC. This translates into CASSLARDRAYGYTF.

J is TRBJ1-4 and V is TRBV6-1; D might be TRBD1 (5 bases). The CDR3 sequence is 14 residues long. Trimming removed 2 bases at V and 7 bases at J, with 11 bases between. Germline V CDR1 and CDR2: MNHNS, SASEGT. CDR3 amino acids: CASSEWGRGEKLFF. The CDR3 DNA reads as TGTGCCAGCAGTGAATGGGGGAGGGGTGAAAAACTGTTTTTT.

The rearrangement uses TRBV11-2 and TRBJ1-2, with D possibly being TRBD1 (6 bases). Trimming left V 5 bases short and J 7 bases short, with 17 bases between. Per the germline V gene, CDR1 is SGHAT and CDR2 is FQNNGV. This CDR3 region has 14 residues. This CDR3 reads CASSRGQPNGGYTF. In DNA form, the CDR3 reads TGTGCCAGCAGCCGTGGACAGCCTAACGGTGGCTACACCTTC. Filled out from reference TRBV11-2 and TRBJ1-2, the complete variable domain reads EAGVAQSPRYKIIEKRQSVAFWCNPISGHATLYWYQQILGQGPKLLIQFQNNGVVDDSQLPKDRFSAERLKGVDSTLKIQPAKLEDSAVYLCASSRGQPNGGYTFGSGTRLTVV.

V and J are TRBV10-3 and TRBJ2-3, with D maybe TRBD1 (6 bases). The CDR3 has 15 amino acids. V lost 8 bases, J lost 2 bases, and 17 bases lay in between. The V gene's germline CDR1 is ENHRY and CDR2 SYGVKD. CDR3 coding DNA: TGTGCCATCGAGGACAGCCGGGGATACACAGATACGCAGTATTTT. Residues: CAIEDSRGYTDTQYF.

The V and J genes are TRBV2 and TRBJ1-2; 9 bases line up with TRBD1. Losses at the gene ends were 9 bases for V and 3 bases for J; bases not matched to a gene: 2. This CDR3 has 12 amino acids. CDR1 is SNHLY and CDR2 is FYNNEI in the germline V gene. CDR3 bases: TGTGCCAGTGGACAGGGGTACTATGGCTACACCTTC. It codes for CASGQGYYGYTF.

This chain connects TRBV7-2 to TRBJ2-5, with 13 bases matching TRBD2. The V gene's germline CDR1 is SGHTA and CDR2 FQGNSA. The trim removed 4 bases at V and 4 bases at J, leaving 9 bases unmatched. CDR3 length equals 17 residues. The CDR3 DNA follows: TGTGCCAGCAGCTCGAAAACTAGCGGGAGGGCCGGAGAGACCCAGTACTTC. Amino acid sequence: CASSSKTSGRAGETQYF.

This sequence joins TRBV19 and TRBJ2-1; 11 nucleotides agree with TRBD2. This CDR3 is built from 15 residues. Trimming at V came to 7 bases and at J to 3 bases, leaving 5 bases not matched to a gene. Germline V gives CDR1 LNHDA, CDR2 SQIVND (reference sequence). CDR3 in amino acids: CASIKGTSGYNEQFF. The CDR3 coding sequence is TGTGCCAGTATTAAGGGGACTAGCGGCTACAATGAGCAGTTCTTC. Together with reference TRBV19 and TRBJ2-1, the CDR3 gives the full variable domain: DGGITQSPKYLFRKEGQNVTLSCEQNLNHDAMYWYRQDPGQGLRLIYYSQIVNDFQKGDIAEGYSVSREKKESFPLTVTSAQKNPTAFYLCASIKGTSGYNEQFFGPGTRLTVL.

The CDR3 here is CASSQEGTKGNTIYF. The CDR3 coding sequence is TGTGCCAGCAGCCAAGAGGGGACAAAAGGAAACACCATATATTTT. The chain carries TRBV3-1 (or the pseudogene TRBV3-2) and TRBJ1-3, with D perhaps TRBD1 (6 bases). Germline CDR1 LGHDT, CDR2 YNNKEL (reference sequence). CDR3 length: 15 amino acids. V gave up 0 bases and J gave up 4 bases, with 10 bases separating them.

This clone was detected once. The V call is TRBV24-1, the J call TRBJ1-2; D is uncertain. The CDR3 has 12 residues. V gave up 9 bases and J gave up 9 bases, with 16 bases separating them. Looked up from germline, CDR1 is KGHDR and CDR2 is SFDVKD. Here the CDR3 DNA reads TGTGCCACCCGAGGGCCGGATGGAAGCTACACCTTC. The encoded protein is CATRGPDGSYTF.

This clone was seen only once. The chain links TRBV6-5 to TRBJ1-6, with D possibly TRBD1 on 6 matching bases. Germline-derived CDR1 and CDR2 are MNHEY and SVGAGI. The CDR3 has 14 residues. CDR3 in amino acids: CASWVLGAGSPLHF. CDR3 bases: TGTGCATCCTGGGTGCTGGGGGCAGGATCACCCCTCCACTTT.

The chain uses TRBV30 and TRBJ1-6, with D possibly being TRBD1 (5 bases). Trimming left V 5 bases short and J 6 bases short, with 14 bases between. This CDR3 is built from 14 residues. The germline V gene has CDR1 GTSNPN and CDR2 SVGIG (reference sequence). CDR3 in DNA: TGTGCCTGGGGGCATCCGGGGGTTAATTCACCCCTCCACTTT. Its translation is CAWGHPGVNSPLHF.

This clone was seen a few times. The chain employs TRBV5-1 and TRBJ1-6; no definite D call. V gave up 6 bases and J gave up 8 bases, with 18 bases separating them. The CDR3 sequence is 15 residues long. Germline CDR1 SGHRS, CDR2 YFSETQ. CDR3 DNA: TGCGCCAGCAACCAGGACGGGAGACGGGATTCACCCCTCCACTTT. Translating gives CASNQDGRRDSPLHF.

About this clone itself: The sample carries other DNA sequences with the same CDR3. The chain has TRBV4-1 and TRBJ1-6, with a tentative D call TRBD1 (5 bases). Germline V gene sequence: CDR1 MGHRA, CDR2 YSYEKL. The V gene lost 4 bases and the J gene lost 7 bases, with 14 bases spanning the gap. The CDR3 contains 15 residues. In nucleotides, the CDR3 is TGCGCCAGCAGCCTCGGAGGTGGGGGGAATTCACCCCTCCACTTT. This codes for CASSLGGGGNSPLHF.

The CDR3 sequence: CATSLNQGLGGYTF. In DNA, the CDR3 is TGTGCCACCAGCCTCAACCAGGGGTTGGGTGGCTACACCTTC. The rearrangement joins TRBV15 to TRBJ1-2, with a weak D call TRBD1 (6 bases). The CDR3 is made up of 14 amino acids. V shed 5 bases and J shed 7 bases, with 17 bases lying between them. Germline V gene data show CDR1 as LNHNV and CDR2 as YYDKDF (reference sequence).

The chain uses TRBV5-6 and TRBJ2-3; 7 nucleotides agree with TRBD2. The CDR3 runs 15 residues. Germline CDR1 reads SGHDT; CDR2 reads YYEEEE. The V and J ends lost 1 base and 5 bases, in that order; junction bases with no gene match: 7. The CDR3 DNA is TGTGCCAGCAGCTTGTTGGGCACGGGGGGAGATACGCAGTATTTT. Translated, it gives CASSLLGTGGDTQYF. Drawing the rest from reference TRBV5-6 and TRBJ2-3, the complete variable domain is DAGVTQSPTHLIKTRGQQVTLRCSPKSGHDTVSWYQQALGQGPQFIFQYYEEEERQRGNFPDRFSGHQFPNYSSELNVNALLLGDSALYLCASSLLGTGGDTQYFGPGTRLTVL.

V gene TRBV7-8 combines with J gene TRBJ1-2; no firm D call. This CDR3 is built from 12 residues. The V end lost 4 bases, the J end lost 5 bases, and 8 bases lay between the germline ends. In germline, CDR1 is SGHVS, CDR2 FQNEAQ. CDR3 protein: CASSSTGYGYTF. CDR3 bases: TGTGCCAGCAGCTCGACGGGGTATGGCTACACCTTC.

This clone was seen more than once but under ten times. The J gene is TRBJ1-2, the V gene TRBV2, with D perhaps TRBD1 (5 bases). The CDR3 is 15 residues long. The V end was cut by 2 bases, the J end by 4 bases, with 14 bases between. Germline loops: CDR1 SNHLY, CDR2 FYNNEI. In DNA, the CDR3 is TGTGCCAGCAGTGAAATCCCCGGGGGAGGCTATGGCTACACCTTC. Translated, it gives CASSEIPGGGYGYTF.

This clone was counted between two and nine times. CDR3 DNA: TGTGCCATCAGTGGGACAGGGGATTCACCCCTCCACTTT. Encoded protein: CAISGTGDSPLHF. The chain uses TRBV10-3 and TRBJ1-6; 9 bases fit TRBD1. CDR1 and CDR2 from the germline V gene are ENHRY and SYGVKD. The CDR3 has 13 amino acids. V trimming: 4 bases; J trimming: 8 bases; junction bases outside the gene matches: 0.

The chain employs TRBV4-1 and TRBJ1-2; D unresolved. Between the trimmed V and J ends, which lost 0 bases and 4 bases, there was a span of 12 bases. The CDR3 contains 15 residues. CDR1 MGHRA and CDR2 YSYEKL come from the germline V gene. Here the CDR3 reads CASSQEWEGIYGYTF. DNA of the CDR3: TGCGCCAGCAGCCAAGAATGGGAGGGCATCTATGGCTACACCTTC.